This entry lists 18 T cell receptor beta chains sequenced from one sample in a study of shared clonotypes between healthy human individuals. Terminally differentiated effector memory CD45RA+ cells were excluded from the naive CD8 cells, which were CD45RO-negative and positively selected for CCR7. Only in-frame clones appear in the TCRdb table, and some are missing; sequencing was by immunoSEQ multiplex PCR. The sample gives around 700,000 clones, 92% of which show up once; 24% is in the top ten. Source material: naive CD8+ T cells sorted from blood. These receptors originate from a man aged 25 to 45 in good health.

The chain has TRBV5-1 and TRBJ2-1; possibly TRBD2 for D (5 bases). The germline V gene has CDR1 SGHRS and CDR2 YFSETQ. V was clipped by 0 bases and J by 7 bases, with 8 bases between them. This CDR3 spans 13 amino acids. CDR3 sequence: CASSLVLANEQFF. The DNA of the CDR3 is TGCGCCAGCAGCTTGGTCCTAGCTAATGAGCAGTTCTTC.

This clone has just one count. The chain has TRBV4-3 and TRBJ2-4, with D uncertain. This CDR3 has 15 residues. The V gene lost 1 base and the J gene lost 15 bases, with 22 bases spanning the gap. Looked up from germline, CDR1 is LGHNA and CDR2 is YSLEER. Written as DNA, the CDR3 is TGCGCCAGCAGCCAAGTTGAGGCGTTCCCGGCTTATCCGTACTTC. This sequence encodes CASSQVEAFPAYPYF.

This chain uses TRBV11-2 with TRBJ2-7; 7 nucleotides agree with TRBD1. The CDR3 is 13 amino acids. The J segment lost 3 bases and the V segment lost 2 bases, leaving 1 base of the junction unmatched. The germline gives CDR1 SGHAT, CDR2 FQNNGV. This CDR3 reads CASSLTGVYEQYF. Here the CDR3 DNA reads TGTGCCAGCAGCTTAACAGGGGTCTACGAGCAGTACTTC.

The chain is built from TRBV11-2 and TRBJ2-7; tentative D call: TRBD1 (6 bases). V lost 1 base and J lost 5, with 18 bases in between. This CDR3 comprises 16 residues. CDR1 SGHAT and CDR2 FQNNGV come from the germline V gene. This CDR3 is CASSLGGSDSGDEQYF. DNA for the CDR3: TGTGCCAGCAGCTTAGGAGGGTCGGACAGCGGCGACGAGCAGTACTTC.

V and J are TRBV4-3 and TRBJ2-5; no reliable D call. This CDR3 contains 14 residues. From germline, CDR1 is LGHNA and CDR2 YSLEER. The V gene lost 1 base and the J gene lost 4 bases, with 10 bases spanning the gap. As DNA, the CDR3 is TGCGCCAGCAGCCAAGTTGAAATAATAGAGACCCAGTACTTC. It is translated as CASSQVEIIETQYF.

This chain joins TRBV2 and TRBJ2-5; no clear D gene. The DNA end is more similar to TRBJ2-7, so the J call may be wrong. The germline V gene has CDR1 SNHLY and CDR2 FYNNEI. CDR3 length: 14 amino acids. The CDR3 region has the DNA TGTGCCAGCGGACCTAGTGGCCTGACGTACGAGCAGTACTTC. It is translated as CASGPSGLTYEQYF.

The CDR3 loop is CASSPDSGTGGPGELFF. DNA for the CDR3: TGTGCCAGCTCACCCGACTCCGGGACAGGGGGCCCCGGGGAGCTGTTTTTT. V and J are TRBV18 and TRBJ2-2; 12 positions agree with TRBD1. CDR1 and CDR2 from the germline V gene are KGHSH and LQKENI. J was trimmed by 6 bases and V by 3 bases; bases with no gene match: 8. The CDR3 length is 17 residues.

This rearrangement joins TRBV5-6 to TRBJ2-7; no clear D. The CDR3 has 16 residues. Deletions cut 3 bases from V and 7 bases from J, with 23 bases between. CDR1 and CDR2 (germline): SGHDT, YYEEEE. The CDR3 DNA follows: TGTGCCAGCAGCTATAACCCCGGGTTCAAGCTAGTGGAGCAGTACTTC. Encoded protein: CASSYNPGFKLVEQYF.

The chain combines TRBV5-4 with TRBJ1-2; D is undetermined. Trimming took 4 bases from V and 0 from J, leaving 10 bases between them. This CDR3 is built from 14 residues. Per germline, CDR1 SGHNT and CDR2 YYREEE (reference sequence). CDR3 nucleotides: TGTGCCAGCAGCCACCCGGAATCTAACTATGGCTACACCTTC. Its translation: CASSHPESNYGYTF.

This chain connects TRBV5-1 to TRBJ2-1; possibly TRBD2 for D (6 bases). CDR1 and CDR2 from the germline V gene are SGHRS and YFSETQ. V lost 0 bases and J 7 bases, leaving 17 bases between the germline ends. The CDR3 has 16 residues. In DNA form, the CDR3 reads TGCGCCAGCAGCTTGGAGGGACTTTTTAGCGGAAATGAGCAGTTCTTC. Translation gives CASSLEGLFSGNEQFF.

The V and J genes are TRBV29-1 and TRBJ2-7, with D possibly matching TRBD1 (6 bases). CDR1 and CDR2 (germline): SQVTM, ANQGSEA. The ends were cut back, 7 bases at V and 0 bases at J, with 13 bases in the middle. This CDR3 is 13 amino acids long. The CDR3, as DNA: TGCAGCGCCTACAGGGACAACTCCTACGAGCAGTACTTC. Its protein product is CSAYRDNSYEQYF.

The chain couples TRBV27 to TRBJ2-7, with 8 bases matching TRBD2. Germline V gives CDR1 MNHEY, CDR2 SMNVEV (reference sequence). The V and J ends lost 4 bases and 3 bases, in that order; junction bases with no gene match: 17. The CDR3 totals 18 residues. The CDR3 is CASSSIATSGPSIYEQYF. DNA for the CDR3: TGTGCCAGCAGTTCCATAGCCACTAGCGGCCCCTCCATCTACGAGCAGTACTTC.

The table lists this clone with a few counts. The CDR3 region has the DNA TGTGCCAGCAGCTCCTGGGAGACAAACTACGAGCAGTACTTC. Its translation is CASSSWETNYEQYF. V gene TRBV7-9 combines with J gene TRBJ2-7; weak D call: TRBD2 (5 bases). The CDR3 runs to 14 residues. V was pared by 4 bases and J by 3 bases, with 13 bases between. Germline assignment: CDR1 SEHNR and CDR2 FQNEAQ (reference sequence).

Notes on this clone: One end of the junction fails to match germline, which may point to a read error. Within the sample, other DNA sequences also encode this same CDR3. The V and J genes are TRBV7-8 and TRBJ2-2, with 7 bases identical to TRBD2. This CDR3 has 17 residues. CDR1 is SGHVS, CDR2 FQNEAQ, per germline. CDR3 sequence (DNA): TGTGCCAGCAGCCCCCGTCTAGGACTAGGGAACACCGGGGAACTGTTTTTT. Protein product: CASSPRLGLGNTGELFF.

This clone was seen only once. The genes are TRBV28 and TRBJ2-3, with D perhaps matching TRBD1 or TRBD2 (6 bases each). V was pared by 6 bases and J by 3 bases, with 19 bases between. The germline CDR1 and CDR2 sequences are MDHEN and SYDVKM. This CDR3 has 16 residues. The chain's CDR3 is CASRMIRGGGTDTQYF. CDR3 DNA sequence: TGTGCCAGCAGGATGATCAGGGGAGGAGGTACAGATACGCAGTATTTT.

The chain combines TRBV27 with TRBJ2-5; D is perhaps TRBD2 (7 bases). V gave up 7 bases and J gave up 0 bases, with 18 bases separating them. The germline gives CDR1 MNHEY, CDR2 SMNVEV (reference sequence). CDR3 length: 16 residues. The CDR3, as DNA: TGTGCCAGCAACCCGGGGGGCGGGATTGACCAAGAGACCCAGTACTTC. Its translation is CASNPGGGIDQETQYF.

The gene calls are TRBV5-6 and TRBJ2-5, with 8 bases lining up with TRBD2. Trimming removed 6 bases from V and 0 bases from J; junction bases left unmatched: 10. The germline V gene encodes CDR1 SGHDT and CDR2 YYEEEE. CDR3 length: 16 amino acids. CDR3 DNA sequence: TGTGCCAGCACCCTGGGGGCACTAGCGGACCAAGAGACCCAGTACTTC. It translates to CASTLGALADQETQYF.

V and J are TRBV11-2 and TRBJ2-5, with D possibly being TRBD2 (6 bases). V was shortened by 5 bases and J by 9 bases, with 16 bases between the two germline ends. The CDR3 length is 13 residues. Germline loops: CDR1 SGHAT, CDR2 FQNNGV. The CDR3 DNA follows: TGTGCCAGCAGCCCCTGGCGGGGCGGGCCCCAGTACTTC. Translated: CASSPWRGGPQYF.